This T cell receptor (beta chain) originates from a study of beta chain features in type 1 diabetes. CD4+ naive, central memory, regulatory and stem cell-like memory subsets were isolated by sorting on CD45RO/CCR7/CD25/CD127/CD95/CD27. Trimming cost V 3 bases and J 9 bases, with 13 bases left between them. Germline V gene data show CDR1 as SGDLS and CDR2 as YYNGEE. The CDR3 has 14 amino acids. Reverse transcribing all isolated RNA meant expressed TCRB transcripts were sequenced. TCRdb's copy holds only in-frame clones and misses some; the assay was immunoSEQ multiplex PCR. The top ten clones hold roughly 0.04% of a sample with 630,000 or so clones, around 15% of them seen once. This clone has only a few counts. The antigen is unknown. General study points: All four CD4+ subsets from Type 1 diabetes patients carried moderately but significantly shorter TCRB CDR3s. In the patient group, naive, central memory and Treg TCRB repertoires seemed more alike than in the healthy donor group. Type 1 diabetes patients had fewer VDJ junction insertions and more deletions.

The sequencing sample was made of naive CD4+ T cells from blood. The chain couples TRBV9 to TRBJ1-6; D possibly corresponds to TRBD1 (6 bases). The TCR comes from a man younger than 35 with type 1 diabetes. The CDR3 DNA follows: TGTGCCAGCAGCGGCTTAGGGGGGGCTTCACCCCTCCACTTT. This codes for CASSGLGGASPLHF.